Sequencing of this T cell receptor (beta chain) was carried out in a study of vaccination and CD4 T cells after COVID-19. As to this clonotype: Its specificity is unknown.

With the Oncomine TCR Beta short-read assay, DNA from cultured CD4+ T cells was sequenced. One entry per CDR3 protein results from TCRdb running MiXCR on the PCR reads. Of 19,000 or so distinct CDR3 sequences detected, 80% to 85% appear once; the ten largest clones hold 17%. Sample treatment: approximately nine-day PBMC culture with coronavirus spike peptide pools or control peptides (ViraFEST assay). This CDR3 comprises 13 residues. Trimming took off 1 base at V and 4 bases at J, with 7 bases between the two ends. The sequence was obtained from a human donor who received a COVID-19 vaccine. Sequenced here: CD4+ T cells from blood, cultured in vitro, sampled after SARS-CoV-2 vaccination. The chain joins TRBV23-1 to TRBJ1-1; D is unclear. TRBV23-1 falls under the ORF class, with uncertain function. The CDR3 sequence is CASSQCPRTEAFF. The CDR3 bases are TGCGCCAGCAGTCAATGTCCCCGCACTGAAGCTTTCTTT.